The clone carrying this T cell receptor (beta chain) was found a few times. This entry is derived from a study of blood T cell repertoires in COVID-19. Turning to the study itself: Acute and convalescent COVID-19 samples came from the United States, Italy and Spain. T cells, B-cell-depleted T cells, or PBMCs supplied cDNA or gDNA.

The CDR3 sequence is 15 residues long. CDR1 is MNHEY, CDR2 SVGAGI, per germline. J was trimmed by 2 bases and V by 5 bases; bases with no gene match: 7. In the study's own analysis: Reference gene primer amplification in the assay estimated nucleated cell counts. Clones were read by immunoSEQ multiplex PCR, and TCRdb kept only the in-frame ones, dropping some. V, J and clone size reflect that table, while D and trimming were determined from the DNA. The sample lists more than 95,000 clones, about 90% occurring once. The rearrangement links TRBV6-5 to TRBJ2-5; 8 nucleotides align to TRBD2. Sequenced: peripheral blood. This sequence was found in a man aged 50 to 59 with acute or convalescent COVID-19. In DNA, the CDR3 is TGTGCCAGCAGTCTAGCGGGTCGACCTCAAGAGACCCAGTACTTC. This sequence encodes CASSLAGRPQETQYF.